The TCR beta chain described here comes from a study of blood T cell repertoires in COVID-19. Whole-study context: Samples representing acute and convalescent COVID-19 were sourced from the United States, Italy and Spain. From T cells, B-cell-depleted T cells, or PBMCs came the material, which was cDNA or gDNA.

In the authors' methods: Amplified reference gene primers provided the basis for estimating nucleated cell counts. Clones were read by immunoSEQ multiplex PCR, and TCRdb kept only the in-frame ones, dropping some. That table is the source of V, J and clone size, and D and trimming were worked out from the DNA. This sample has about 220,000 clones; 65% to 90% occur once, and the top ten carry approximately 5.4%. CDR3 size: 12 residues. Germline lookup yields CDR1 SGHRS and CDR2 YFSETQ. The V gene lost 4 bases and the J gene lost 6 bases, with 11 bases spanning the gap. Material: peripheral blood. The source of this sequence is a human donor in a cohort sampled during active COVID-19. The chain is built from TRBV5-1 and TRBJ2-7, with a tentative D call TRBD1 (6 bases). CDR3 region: CASSPNRVEQYF. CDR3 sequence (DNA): TGCGCCAGCAGCCCGAACAGGGTCGAGCAGTACTTC. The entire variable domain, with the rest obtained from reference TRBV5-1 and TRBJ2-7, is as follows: KAGVTQTPRYLIKTRGQQVTLSCSPISGHRSVSWYQQTPGQGLQFLFEYFSETQRNKGNFPGRFSGRQFSNSRSEMNVSTLELGDSALYLCASSPNRVEQYFGPGTRLTVT.